In its sample, the clone carrying this TCR beta chain was seen a few times. Its antigen remains unidentified. The sample belongs to a study of T cell repertoires in cytomegalovirus infection. Across the whole study: CMV infection together with matching HLA type was indicated by public TCR beta signatures. Study conclusions and caveats: The ex vivo response showed dominance by HLA-C-restricted CMV-specific TCR beta clonotypes. Cumulated frequencies of public TCR beta families served to identify carriers of CMV plus the relevant HLA.

TCRdb redid the calling of the reads with MiXCR, one entry per CDR3 protein. This sample has roughly 34,000 distinct CDR3 sequences; approximately 52% occur once, and the top ten carry about nine tenths. V lost 3 bases to trimming and J lost 8 bases; unmatched junction nucleotides: 6. The length of the CDR3 is 15 residues. Germline CDR1 and CDR2: SGHTA and FQGNSA. The receptor was derived from a human donor in good health (CMV status not recorded). Some clones in this sample may be carry-over from other donors' samples. The chain joins TRBV7-2 to TRBJ1-4; 10 positions agree with TRBD1. The source material was CD8+ T cells from cultured PBMCs, sampled from culture after CMV antigen stimulation. The CDR3 region has the DNA TGTGCCAGCAGCTTGACAGGGGGCTCGGGAGAAAAACTGTTTTTT. Amino acid sequence: CASSLTGGSGEKLFF.